The following is a TCR beta chain sequence with its context. Its antigen is not known. These data originate in a study of T cells in Graves' hyperthyroidism and ophthalmopathy. This CDR3 is built from 14 residues. Germline V CDR1 and CDR2: DFQATT, SNEGSKA (reference sequence). The V end was cut by 3 bases, the J end by 8 bases, with 19 bases between. The investigators amplified TCR beta CDR3 regions from RNA transcripts. An initial round of RT-PCR targeting the TCR CDR3 relied on the HTBI primer set. MiXCR, applied by TCRdb to the multiplex PCR reads, yields one record per CDR3 protein. The sample consists of hundreds of thousands of distinct CDR3 sequences, just under 45% of them appearing once. Study results and caveats: Blood also contained most expanded thyroid clonotypes above 0.001. Ophthalmopathy was distinguished from stable hyperthyroidism by 13 V-J signatures.

The TCR sequence derives from an adult man with Graves' disease, either hyperthyroidism or ophthalmopathy (not recorded which). Sequencing input: peripheral blood or thyroid tissue (not recorded which). V and J are TRBV20-1 and TRBJ1-2, with D possibly matching TRBD1 (6 bases). CDR3 protein: CSASGGRGSRGYTF. DNA for the CDR3: TGCAGTGCTAGTGGTGGGAGGGGGTCGAGAGGCTACACCTTC.